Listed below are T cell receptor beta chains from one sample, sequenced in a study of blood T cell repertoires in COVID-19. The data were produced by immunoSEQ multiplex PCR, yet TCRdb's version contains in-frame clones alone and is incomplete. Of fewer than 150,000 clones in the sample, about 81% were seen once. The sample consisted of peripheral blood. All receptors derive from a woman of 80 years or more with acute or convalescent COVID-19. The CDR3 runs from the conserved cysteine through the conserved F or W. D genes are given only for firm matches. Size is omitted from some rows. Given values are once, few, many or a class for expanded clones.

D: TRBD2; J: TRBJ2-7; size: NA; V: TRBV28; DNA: TGTGCCAGCAGTCTAGCGGGGGGGCCGTACGAGCAGTACTTC; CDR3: CASSLAGGPYEQYF
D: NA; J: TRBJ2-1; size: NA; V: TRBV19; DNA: TGTGCCAGTAGTAGAAGGACAGAGCAGTTCTTC; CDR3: CASSRRTEQFF
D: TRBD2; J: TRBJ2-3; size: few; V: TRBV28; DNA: TGTGCCAGCAGTCCCATAGCGGGAGAATACTACGATTCTAGCACAGATACGCAGTATTTT; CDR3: CASSPIAGEYYDSSTDTQYF
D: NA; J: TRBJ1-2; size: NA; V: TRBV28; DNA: TGTGCCAGCAGTAGATCAGGGATTTATGGCTACACCTTC; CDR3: CASSRSGIYGYTF
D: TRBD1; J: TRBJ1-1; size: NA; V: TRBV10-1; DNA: TGCGCCAGCAGTGACGGAGGGACAGGCACTGAAGCTTTCTTT; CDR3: CASSDGGTGTEAFF
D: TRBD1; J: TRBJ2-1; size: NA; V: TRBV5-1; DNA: TGCGCCAGCAGCTTGGTGAGGGACAGCCTCTACAATGAGCAGTTCTTC; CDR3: CASSLVRDSLYNEQFF
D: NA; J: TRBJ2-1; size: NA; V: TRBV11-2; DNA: TGTGCCAGCAGCCTAATCCGGGGTTCCTACAATGAGCAGTTCTTC; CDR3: CASSLIRGSYNEQFF
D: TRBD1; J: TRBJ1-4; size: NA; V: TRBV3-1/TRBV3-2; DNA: TGTGCCAGCGGACCGACAGGGACTAATGAAAAACTGTTTTTT; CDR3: CASGPTGTNEKLFF
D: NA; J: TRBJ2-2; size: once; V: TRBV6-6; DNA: TGTGCCAGCAGGGGGCTCGCGAACACCGGGGAGCTGTTTTTT; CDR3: CASRGLANTGELFF
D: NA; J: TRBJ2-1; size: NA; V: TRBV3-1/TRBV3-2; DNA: TGTGCCAGCAGCCAATCACCGGGACTGGCAGGAGGGGAGCAGTTCTTC; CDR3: CASSQSPGLAGGEQFF